A single sample gave rise to the 19 T cell receptor beta chains below, sequenced in a study of T cells in Graves' hyperthyroidism and ophthalmopathy. Amplification yielded TCR beta CDR3 regions, with RNA transcripts as the source. The primer set for the first-round RT-PCR of the TCR CDR3 was HTBI. TCRdb independently ran MiXCR on the multiplex PCR reads; one entry per CDR3 protein. The repertoire consists of some 700,000 distinct CDR3 sequences, with around a sixth occurring once and the leading ten covering roughly a sixth. Sequencing used blood. The receptors shown here come from a man aged 50 to 59 with Graves' hyperthyroidism.

Note on this clonotype: The CDR3 end shows no conserved phenylalanine or tryptophan, and so a read error is likely. V usage is TRBV12-3 or TRBV12-4 and J usage is TRBJ1-1, with D perhaps TRBD1 (5 bases). V gave up 6 bases and J gave up 6 bases, with 20 bases separating them. This CDR3 contains 15 residues. In DNA form, the CDR3 reads TGTGCCAGCAGGGACCCGGGGTCTGGGGGGGCTGAAGCTTTCGTT. The encoded protein is CASRDPGSGGAEAFV.

The chain is built from TRBV19 and TRBJ2-7; TRBD2 might be the D (5 bases). Germline V CDR1 and CDR2: LNHDA, SQIVND (reference sequence). Trimming left V 5 bases short and J 0 bases short, with 14 bases between. There are 15 residues in the CDR3. Here the CDR3 DNA reads TGTGCCAGTAGTTCCACCCTAGCTTCCTCCTACGAGCAGTACTTC. Translation: CASSSTLASSYEQYF.

This clonotype was recorded a few times. V is TRBV10-3 and J is TRBJ1-3; possible D gene TRBD1, 6 bases. CDR1 and CDR2 from the germline V gene are ENHRY and SYGVKD. CDR3 length: 13 amino acids. V dropped 11 bases and J dropped 0 bases, with 11 bases sitting between them. CDR3 sequence: CASRGASGNTIYF. DNA for the CDR3: TGTGCCTCCCGGGGGGCCTCTGGAAACACCATATATTTT.

This clonotype has at least ten counts. J is TRBJ1-4 and V is TRBV28; 8 bases line up with TRBD1. The trim removed 4 bases at V and 0 bases at J, leaving 1 base unmatched. The CDR3 length is 15 residues. The germline gives CDR1 MDHEN, CDR2 SYDVKM. The CDR3, as DNA: TGTGCCAGCAGTTCACAGGGGGCAACTAATGAAAAACTGTTTTTT. Protein sequence: CASSSQGATNEKLFF.

This clonotype was observed at least ten times. This chain uses TRBV20-1 with TRBJ1-1; 8 bases map to TRBD1. CDR1 is DFQATT and CDR2 is SNEGSKA in the germline V gene (reference sequence). V was clipped by 0 bases and J by 4 bases; unmatched bases: 4. The CDR3 is 14 residues long. The CDR3 here is CSARDQGASTEAFF. The CDR3 coding sequence is TGCAGTGCTAGAGATCAGGGGGCGAGCACTGAAGCTTTCTTT.

The chain links TRBV10-2 to TRBJ2-6; the D gene is possibly TRBD1 (5 bases). CDR1 is WSHSY and CDR2 is SAAADI in the germline V gene. V dropped 3 bases and J dropped 1 base, with 13 bases sitting between them. CDR3 size: 17 residues. The CDR3: CASSETEGVSGANVLTF. The DNA for the CDR3 is TGCGCCAGCAGTGAAACAGAAGGGGTTTCTGGGGCCAACGTCCTGACTTTC.

The genes are TRBV15 and TRBJ1-5; D may be TRBD1 (5 bases). This CDR3 spans 15 amino acids. From germline, CDR1 is LNHNV and CDR2 YYDKDF (reference sequence). The V end lost 0 bases, the J end lost 7 bases, and 13 bases lay between the germline ends. CDR3 in amino acids: CATSREGQGRQPQHF. The CDR3 nucleotides read TGTGCCACCAGCAGAGAAGGGCAGGGTCGGCAGCCCCAGCATTTT.

A few counts support this clonotype. The V call is TRBV19, the J call TRBJ2-3; 7 bases map to TRBD2. Looked up from germline, CDR1 is LNHDA and CDR2 is SQIVND (reference sequence). Trimming removed 7 bases from V and 7 bases from J; junction bases left unmatched: 11. This CDR3 comprises 14 residues. The CDR3 DNA follows: TGTGCCAGTAATACCGGCGGGGGTTTCCATACGCAGTATTTT. Protein product: CASNTGGGFHTQYF.

This clonotype was picked up a small number of times. This rearrangement joins TRBV30 to TRBJ2-1; 8 bases fit TRBD2. Trimming cost V 4 bases and J 4 bases; bases outside gene matches: 3. This CDR3 comprises 13 residues. Germline lookup yields CDR1 GTSNPN and CDR2 SVGIG (reference sequence). The CDR3 is CAWKGGGYNEQFF. The CDR3 DNA reads TGTGCCTGGAAGGGCGGGGGGTACAATGAGCAGTTCTTC.

The sample holds a few counts of this clonotype. The J gene is TRBJ2-1, the V gene TRBV9, with 10 bases identical to TRBD2. The CDR3 is made up of 15 amino acids. With V trimmed by 4 bases and J by 8 bases, 9 bases remained unmatched. Germline V lookup: CDR1 SGDLS, CDR2 YYNGEE. The CDR3 nucleotides are TGTGCCAGCAGCCTTACTAGCGGGGCTGTCGATGAGCAGTTCTTC. Translation: CASSLTSGAVDEQFF.

Only a few counts were recorded for this clonotype. V gene TRBV6-1 combines with J gene TRBJ2-1; 10 bases align to TRBD2. The CDR3 spans 14 residues. Trimming at V came to 7 bases and at J to 9 bases, leaving 9 bases not matched to a gene. CDR1 is MNHNS, CDR2 SASEGT, per germline. The CDR3 loop is CASNLAGGGGEQFF. The CDR3 DNA follows: TGTGCCAGCAATTTAGCGGGAGGTGGTGGTGAGCAGTTCTTC.

V gene TRBV28 combines with J gene TRBJ2-5; 8 nucleotides line up with TRBD1. Germline V lookup: CDR1 MDHEN, CDR2 SYDVKM. The CDR3 is made up of 14 amino acids. V lost 3 bases and J lost 5; bases outside the gene matches: 5. The CDR3 loop reads CASSLGNRGETQYF. CDR3 nucleotide sequence: TGTGCCAGCAGTTTGGGGAACAGGGGGGAGACCCAGTACTTC.

This chain links TRBV12-3 or TRBV12-4 with TRBJ2-1; 11 bases map to TRBD2. The CDR3 is made up of 17 amino acids. Trimming at V came to 4 bases and at J to 7 bases, leaving 12 bases not matched to a gene. The CDR3 here is CASSSGLAARYGNEQFF. In nucleotides, the CDR3 is TGTGCCAGCAGTTCGGGACTAGCGGCGAGATACGGAAATGAGCAGTTCTTC.

A word on this clonotype: At one of its ends the junction is not consistent with the germline gene, which may arise from a read error. The rearrangement links TRBV11-1 to TRBJ2-1; 10 nucleotides agree with TRBD2. In germline, CDR1 is SGHAT, CDR2 FQDESV (reference sequence). CDR3 length: 16 residues. The CDR3 DNA reads TGTGCCAGCAGCCTAGCGGGAGTCAGCTCCTACAATGAGCAGTTCTTC. Encoded protein: CASSLAGVSSYNEQFF.

The chain employs TRBV20-1 and TRBJ2-7, with 7 bases matching TRBD2. The CDR3 length is 16 residues. V was pared by 0 bases and J by 0 bases, with 8 bases of the junction left unmatched. CDR1 DFQATT and CDR2 SNEGSKA come from the germline V gene (reference sequence). CDR3 nucleotides: TGCAGTGCTAGAGATCTTGGGGTAGCGGGCTCCTACGAGCAGTACTTC. It specifies CSARDLGVAGSYEQYF.

In this sample, this clonotype turned up a few times. The chain carries TRBV19 and TRBJ2-1; 11 positions agree with TRBD2. Unmatched junction bases numbered 5, after V lost 2 bases and J lost 5 bases. CDR3 length: 16 amino acids. Germline CDR1 is LNHDA and CDR2 is SQIVND (reference sequence). The CDR3 DNA reads TGTGCCAGTAGTATATTCGGACTAGCGGGTCACAATGAGCAGTTCTTC. Its translation is CASSIFGLAGHNEQFF.

The chain employs TRBV9 and TRBJ2-7, with 9 bases identical to TRBD1. Germline CDR1 reads SGDLS; CDR2 reads YYNGEE. V shed 1 base, J shed 6 bases, and the junction held 8 bases outside the gene matches. The CDR3 covers 15 residues. The CDR3 is CASSVFSGQGSEQYF. CDR3 nucleotide sequence: TGTGCCAGCAGCGTATTTTCGGGACAGGGTTCCGAGCAGTACTTC. The variable domain in full, with the rest retrieved from reference TRBV9 and TRBJ2-7, is DSGVTQTPKHLITATGQRVTLRCSPRSGDLSVYWYQQSLDQGLQFLIQYYNGEERAKGNILERFSAQQFPDLHSELNLSSLELGDSALYFCASSVFSGQGSEQYFGPGTRLTVT.

This clonotype was picked up many times. The rearrangement uses TRBV10-3 and TRBJ2-7; D unresolved. The germline gives CDR1 ENHRY, CDR2 SYGVKD. The CDR3 spans 14 residues. Trimming pared 6 bases from V and 2 bases from J, leaving 14 bases between. The CDR3: CAIRADRAPYEQYF. CDR3 nucleotide sequence: TGTGCCATCAGGGCGGACCGAGCTCCCTACGAGCAGTACTTC.

To note about this clonotype: A much larger clone sits a single nucleotide away, making a read error possible. The chain uses TRBV7-2 and TRBJ2-5, with 10 bases that match TRBD2. Per the germline V gene, CDR1 is SGHTA and CDR2 is FQGNSA. Trimming removed 2 bases from V and 4 bases from J; junction bases left unmatched: 4. This CDR3 has 15 amino acids. The CDR3 sequence: CASSLSLAGRETQYF. The CDR3 region has the DNA TGTGCCAGCAGCTTATCACTAGCGGGAAGAGAGACCCAGTACTTC.